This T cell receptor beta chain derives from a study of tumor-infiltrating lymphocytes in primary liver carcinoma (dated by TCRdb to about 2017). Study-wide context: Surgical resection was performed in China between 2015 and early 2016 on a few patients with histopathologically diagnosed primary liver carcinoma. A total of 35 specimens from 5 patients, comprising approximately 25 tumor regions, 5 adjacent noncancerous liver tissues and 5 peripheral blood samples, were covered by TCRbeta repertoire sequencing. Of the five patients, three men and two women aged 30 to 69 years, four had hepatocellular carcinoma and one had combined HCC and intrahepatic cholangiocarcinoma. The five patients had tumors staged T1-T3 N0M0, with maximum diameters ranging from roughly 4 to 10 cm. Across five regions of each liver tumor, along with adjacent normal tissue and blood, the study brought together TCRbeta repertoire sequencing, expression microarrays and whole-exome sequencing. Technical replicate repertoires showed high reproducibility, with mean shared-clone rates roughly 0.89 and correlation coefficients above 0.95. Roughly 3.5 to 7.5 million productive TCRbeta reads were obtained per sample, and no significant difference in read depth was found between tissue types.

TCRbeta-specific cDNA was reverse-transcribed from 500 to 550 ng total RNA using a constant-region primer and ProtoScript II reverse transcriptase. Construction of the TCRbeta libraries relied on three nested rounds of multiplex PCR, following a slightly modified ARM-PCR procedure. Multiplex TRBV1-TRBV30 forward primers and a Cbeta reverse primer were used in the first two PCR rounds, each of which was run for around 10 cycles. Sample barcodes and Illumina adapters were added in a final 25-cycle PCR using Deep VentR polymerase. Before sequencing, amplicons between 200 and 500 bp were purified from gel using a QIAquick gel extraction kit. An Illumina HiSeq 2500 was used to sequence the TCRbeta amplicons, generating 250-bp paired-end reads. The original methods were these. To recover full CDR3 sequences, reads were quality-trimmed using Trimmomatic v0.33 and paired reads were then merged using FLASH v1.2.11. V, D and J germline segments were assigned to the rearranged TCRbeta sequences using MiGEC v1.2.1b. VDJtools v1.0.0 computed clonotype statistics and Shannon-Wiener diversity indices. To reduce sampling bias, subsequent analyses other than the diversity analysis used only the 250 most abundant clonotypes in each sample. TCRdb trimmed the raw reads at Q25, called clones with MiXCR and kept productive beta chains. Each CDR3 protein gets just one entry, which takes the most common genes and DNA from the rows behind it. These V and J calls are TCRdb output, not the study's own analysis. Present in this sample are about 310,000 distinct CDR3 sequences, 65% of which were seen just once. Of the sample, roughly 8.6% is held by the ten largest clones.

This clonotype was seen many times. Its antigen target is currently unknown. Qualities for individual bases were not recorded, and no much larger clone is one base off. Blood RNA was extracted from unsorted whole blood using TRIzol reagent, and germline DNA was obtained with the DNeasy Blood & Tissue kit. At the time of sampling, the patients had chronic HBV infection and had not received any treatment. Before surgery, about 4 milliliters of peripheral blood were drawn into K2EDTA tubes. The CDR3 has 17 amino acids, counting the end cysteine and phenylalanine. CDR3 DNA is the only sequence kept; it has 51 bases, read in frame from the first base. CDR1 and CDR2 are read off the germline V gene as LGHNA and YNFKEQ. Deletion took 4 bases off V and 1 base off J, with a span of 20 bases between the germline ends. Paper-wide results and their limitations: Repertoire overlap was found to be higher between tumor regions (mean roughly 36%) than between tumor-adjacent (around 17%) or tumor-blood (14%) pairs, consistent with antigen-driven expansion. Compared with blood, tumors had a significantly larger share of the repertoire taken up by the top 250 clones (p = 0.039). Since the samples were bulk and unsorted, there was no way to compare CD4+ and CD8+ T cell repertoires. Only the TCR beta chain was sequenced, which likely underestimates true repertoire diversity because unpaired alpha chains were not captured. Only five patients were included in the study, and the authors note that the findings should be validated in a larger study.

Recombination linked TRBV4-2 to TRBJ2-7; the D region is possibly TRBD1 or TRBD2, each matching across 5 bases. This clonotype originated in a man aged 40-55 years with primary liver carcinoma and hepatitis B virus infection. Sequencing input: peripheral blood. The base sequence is TGTGCCAGCAGCCTCGTCTTCCGGGACGGAACATCCTACGAGCAGTACTTC. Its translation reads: CASSLVFRDGTSYEQYF.